This paragraph covers one T cell receptor (beta chain) sequence. This specimen comes from a study of identical twins. The donor group consisted entirely of healthy Caucasians. TCRdb fed the 5' RACE reads into MiXCR, producing one record per CDR3 protein. The repertoire holds some 760,000 distinct CDR3 sequences, with roughly 20% as singletons. Germline CDR1 SGHRS, CDR2 YFSETQ. The V end was cut by 5 bases, the J end by 2 bases, with 16 bases between. The CDR3 contains 16 residues. A further study also used this sample, focusing on T cells expressing NK-cell markers.

The V call is TRBV5-1, the J call TRBJ2-2, with D perhaps matching TRBD2 (6 bases). The sequence was collected from a woman between 18 and 29 years old in good health. The sequenced material came from PBMCs. The CDR3 nucleotides read TGCGCCAGCAGTTACGCTAGCGTTATAAACACCGGGGAGCTGTTTTTT. This gives the protein CASSYASVINTGELFF.